The 10 T cell receptor beta chains below were found in one sample sequenced in a study of blood T cell repertoires in COVID-19. Sequencing was performed with immunoSEQ multiplex PCR; in TCRdb, only in-frame clones are kept and a portion is missing. Of about 190,000 clones in the sample, 80% were seen once. The sample consisted of peripheral blood. Receptors were obtained from a man in his 60s with acute or convalescent COVID-19.

This clone was recorded a few times. The genes are TRBV19 and TRBJ2-1, with 10 positions matching TRBD2. The CDR3 has 16 residues. V lost 7 bases and J lost 4; bases outside the gene matches: 10. Germline V lookup: CDR1 LNHDA, CDR2 SQIVND (reference sequence). CDR3 nucleotides: TGTGCCAGTAAGGGGATTGGGACTAGCGTTTACAATGAGCAGTTCTTC. It translates to CASKGIGTSVYNEQFF.

This clone was picked up a small number of times. The V and J genes are TRBV29-1 and TRBJ1-2; D unresolved. Germline lookup yields CDR1 SQVTM and CDR2 ANQGSEA. The CDR3 is 10 amino acids. The ends were cut back, 4 bases at V and 3 bases at J, with 3 bases in the middle. The CDR3 DNA reads as TGCAGCGTTGCCGACTATGGCTACACCTTC. Its protein is CSVADYGYTF. The variable domain in full, with the rest retrieved from reference TRBV29-1 and TRBJ1-2, is SAVISQKPSRDICQRGTSLTIQCQVDSQVTMMFWYRQQPGQSLTLIATANQGSEATYESGFVIDKFPISRPNLTFSTLTVSNMSPEDSSIYLCSVADYGYTFGSGTRLTVV.

This clone has more than one count but fewer than ten. V gene TRBV9 combines with J gene TRBJ2-3, with 9 bases that match TRBD1. This CDR3 has 15 amino acids. V gave up 9 bases and J gave up 4 bases; unmatched junction bases: 12. Germline assignment: CDR1 SGDLS and CDR2 YYNGEE. CDR3 amino acids: CATGKGDRVADTQYF. In DNA, the CDR3 is TGTGCCACCGGGAAAGGGGACAGGGTTGCAGATACGCAGTATTTT.

This clone was counted a few times. The CDR3 region has the DNA TGTGCCAGCAGTGACGGACTGCGAATCTCCTACGAGCAGTACTTC. Protein sequence: CASSDGLRISYEQYF. The chain links TRBV2 to TRBJ2-7, with D possibly matching TRBD2 (5 bases). V dropped 3 bases and J dropped 0 bases, with 12 bases sitting between them. CDR3 length: 15 amino acids. The V gene's germline CDR1 is SNHLY and CDR2 FYNNEI.

This chain uses TRBV5-4 with TRBJ1-2, with a possible D match to TRBD1 (5 bases). CDR1 is SGHNT and CDR2 is YYREEE in the germline V gene (reference sequence). Deletions cut 10 bases from V and 4 bases from J, with 17 bases between. The CDR3 is 13 residues long. CDR3 sequence: CAFEAQGIYGYTF. The DNA for the CDR3 is TGTGCCTTCGAGGCGCAGGGCATCTATGGCTACACCTTC.

The chain has TRBV12-5 and TRBJ2-1, with 7 bases matching TRBD2. This CDR3 has 18 amino acids. The trim removed 1 base at V and 0 bases at J, leaving 9 bases unmatched. The germline gives CDR1 LGHNT, CDR2 FRNRAP. The CDR3 spells CASGLARGGGSSYNEQFF. The CDR3 bases are TGTGCTAGTGGTTTGGCTAGAGGCGGGGGTAGCTCCTACAATGAGCAGTTCTTC.

The V and J genes are TRBV19 and TRBJ2-5; 8 bases match TRBD2. V dropped 1 base and J dropped 1; count of bases not matched to a gene: 5. CDR1 and CDR2 (germline): LNHDA, SQIVND (reference sequence). This CDR3 is built from 16 residues. CDR3 loop: CASSIAALAGQETQYF. The CDR3 nucleotides are TGTGCCAGTAGTATAGCAGCCCTAGCGGGCCAAGAGACCCAGTACTTC.

The rearrangement links TRBV6-5 to TRBJ2-1, with 13 bases fitting TRBD2. The trim removed 7 bases at V and 7 bases at J, leaving 7 bases unmatched. The CDR3 extends over 15 amino acids. Germline CDR1 reads MNHEY; CDR2 reads SVGAGI. CDR3 DNA: TGTGCCAGCACCCCAACTAGCGGGGGGGTGAATGAGCAGTTCTTC. This encodes CASTPTSGGVNEQFF.

The rearrangement joins TRBV24-1 to TRBJ2-5, with D unresolved. The CDR3 contains 14 residues. Germline CDR1 KGHDR, CDR2 SFDVKD. V was pared by 4 bases and J by 4 bases, with 12 bases between. The DNA for the CDR3 is TGTGCCACCAGTGACCCGACAAGACCAGAGACCCAGTACTTC. Its translation: CATSDPTRPETQYF.

This clone was recorded only once. This chain links TRBV4-3 with TRBJ2-1; TRBD1 matches 8 bases. V was pared by 0 bases and J by 2 bases, with 6 bases of the junction left unmatched. CDR1 is LGHNA and CDR2 is YSLEER in the germline V gene. This CDR3 contains 17 residues. The CDR3 sequence: CASSQDLHRGAYNEQFF. DNA of the CDR3: TGCGCCAGCAGCCAAGATCTTCACAGGGGGGCCTACAATGAGCAGTTCTTC.